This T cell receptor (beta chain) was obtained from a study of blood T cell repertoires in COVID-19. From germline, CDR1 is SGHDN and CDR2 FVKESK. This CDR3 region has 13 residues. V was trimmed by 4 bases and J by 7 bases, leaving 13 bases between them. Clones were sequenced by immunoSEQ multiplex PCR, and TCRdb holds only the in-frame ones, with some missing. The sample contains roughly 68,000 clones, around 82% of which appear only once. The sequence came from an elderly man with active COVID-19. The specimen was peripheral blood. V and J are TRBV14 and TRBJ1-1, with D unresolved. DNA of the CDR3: TGTGCCAGCAGCCCTTTCGGGAAGAGTGAAGCTTTCTTT. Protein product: CASSPFGKSEAFF.